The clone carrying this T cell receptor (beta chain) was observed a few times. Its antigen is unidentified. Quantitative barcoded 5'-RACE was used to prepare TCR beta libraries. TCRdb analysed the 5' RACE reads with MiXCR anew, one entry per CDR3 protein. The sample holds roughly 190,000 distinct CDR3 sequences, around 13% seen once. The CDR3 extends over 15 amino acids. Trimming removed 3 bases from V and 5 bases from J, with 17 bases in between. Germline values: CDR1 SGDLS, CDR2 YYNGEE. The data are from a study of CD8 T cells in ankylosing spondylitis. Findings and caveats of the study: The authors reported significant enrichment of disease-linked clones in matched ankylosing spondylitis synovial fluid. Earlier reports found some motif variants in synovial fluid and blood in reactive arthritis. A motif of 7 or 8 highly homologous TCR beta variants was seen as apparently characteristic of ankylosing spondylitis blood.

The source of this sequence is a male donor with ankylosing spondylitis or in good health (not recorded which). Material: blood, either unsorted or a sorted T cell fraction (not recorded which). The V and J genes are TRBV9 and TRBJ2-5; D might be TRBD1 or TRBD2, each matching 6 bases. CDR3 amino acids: CASSEGLGGQETQYF. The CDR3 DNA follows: TGTGCCAGCAGCGAGGGTCTAGGGGGGCAGGAGACCCAGTACTTC. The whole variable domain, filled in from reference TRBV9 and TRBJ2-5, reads DSGVTQTPKHLITATGQRVTLRCSPRSGDLSVYWYQQSLDQGLQFLIQYYNGEERAKGNILERFSAQQFPDLHSELNLSSLELGDSALYFCASSEGLGGQETQYFGPGTRLLVL.